This TCR beta chain was identified during a study of T-cell reconstitution after alpha-beta-depleted transplantation in children. Per the germline V gene, CDR1 is KGHDR and CDR2 is SFDVKD. V dropped 4 bases and J dropped 0; count of bases not matched to a gene: 6. This CDR3 comprises 16 residues. This clonotype was recorded at least ten times. Molecular barcoding with unique molecular identifiers was used for the TCRbeta library. TCRdb re-called the PCR reads with MiXCR, one entry per CDR3 protein. Among 90,000 to 130,000 distinct CDR3 sequences, around 10% were seen once, and the ten largest hold about 7.3%.

This sequence joins TRBV24-1 and TRBJ2-3, with 7 bases matching TRBD2. The specimen was PBMCs from the stem cell graft donor, collected from the stem cell graft. This receptor was taken from a human donor who donated a stem cell graft to a child with acute lymphoblastic leukemia. The CDR3: CATSDSSGASTDTQYF. CDR3 DNA: TGTGCCACCAGTGACTCGAGCGGGGCTAGCACAGATACGCAGTATTTT.